This T cell receptor (beta chain) came from a study of cytomegalovirus exposure and HLA in healthy donors. Germline values: CDR1 SNHLY, CDR2 FYNNEI. Between the trimmed V and J ends, which lost 6 bases and 3 bases, there was a span of 15 bases. The CDR3 spans 15 residues. General study results and limits: The authors confirmed in vitro that a few CMV-associated chains were specific for CMV antigens.

Only in-frame clones appear in the TCRdb table, and some are missing; sequencing was by immunoSEQ multiplex PCR. The sample consists of some 140,000 clones, about four fifths of them appearing once. Worth noting for this clone: The target antigen is unknown.

The sequencing sample was made of PBMCs. The chain joins TRBV2 to TRBJ1-5; perhaps TRBD1 as D (6 bases). The source is a woman aged 25 to 39 in good health and CMV-seronegative. CDR3 in DNA: TGTGCCAGCAGACCGAGACAGGCACCCAATCAGCCCCAGCATTTT. Protein: CASRPRQAPNQPQHF.